The source of this T cell receptor beta chain is a study of blood T cells in healthy people across ages. A word on this clonotype: An end of the junction differs from the germline gene, which may be a read error.

The germline gives CDR1 SGHRS, CDR2 YFSETQ. The CDR3 has 15 amino acids. Next came a second PCR, run for about 7 to 12 cycles, which used a sample-barcoded 5' primer along with a J-beta primer mix. Each cDNA molecule was tagged by a template-switch adaptor with 12 random nucleotides. TCRdb fed the 5' RACE reads into MiXCR, producing one record per CDR3 protein. The table includes 1.5 million to 2 million distinct CDR3 sequences, 28% detected once. Extraction yielded at least 5.5 micrograms of total RNA per sample. Sample: blood. The chain links TRBV5-1 to TRBJ1-5; 7 bases map to TRBD1. The clonotype was recovered from a woman younger than 45 in good health. DNA of the CDR3: TGCGCCAGCAACTTGACAGGGAAATTAAATCAGCCCCAGCATTTT. Its protein product is CASNLTGKLNQPQHF. The full variable domain, completed using reference TRBV5-1 and TRBJ1-5, is KAGVTQTPRYLIKTRGQQVTLSCSPISGHRSVSWYQQTPGQGLQFLFEYFSETQRNKGNFPGRFSGRQFSNSRSEMNVSTLELGDSALYLCASNLTGKLNQPQHFGDGTRLSIL.